This T cell receptor (beta chain) was obtained from a study of beta chain features in type 1 diabetes. As regards this clone: What it binds is not known.

Study observations and caveats: Shorter TCRB CDR3s, moderately but significantly so, marked every one of the four CD4+ subsets in Type 1 diabetes patients.

The whole isolated RNA underwent reverse transcription, so sequencing captured expressed TCRB transcripts. The repertoire was sequenced with immunoSEQ multiplex PCR; TCRdb's copy has only in-frame clones and lacks some. The table records hundreds of thousands of clones, around 30% of them present only once. CDR3 length equals 15 residues. The trim removed 3 bases at V and 7 bases at J, leaving 3 bases unmatched. Looked up from germline, CDR1 is SGDLS and CDR2 is YYNGEE. The chain recombines TRBV9 with TRBJ2-1, with TRBD2 matching over 14 bases. The sequence was obtained from a man aged 18 to 35 in good health. The material sequenced was naive CD4+ T cells from blood. Here the CDR3 DNA reads TGTGCCAGCAGCGGGACTAGCGGGAGGTGGAATGAGCAGTTCTTC. This encodes CASSGTSGRWNEQFF. Based on the CDR3 plus reference TRBV9 and TRBJ2-1, the full variable domain is DSGVTQTPKHLITATGQRVTLRCSPRSGDLSVYWYQQSLDQGLQFLIQYYNGEERAKGNILERFSAQQFPDLHSELNLSSLELGDSALYFCASSGTSGRWNEQFFGPGTRLTVL.